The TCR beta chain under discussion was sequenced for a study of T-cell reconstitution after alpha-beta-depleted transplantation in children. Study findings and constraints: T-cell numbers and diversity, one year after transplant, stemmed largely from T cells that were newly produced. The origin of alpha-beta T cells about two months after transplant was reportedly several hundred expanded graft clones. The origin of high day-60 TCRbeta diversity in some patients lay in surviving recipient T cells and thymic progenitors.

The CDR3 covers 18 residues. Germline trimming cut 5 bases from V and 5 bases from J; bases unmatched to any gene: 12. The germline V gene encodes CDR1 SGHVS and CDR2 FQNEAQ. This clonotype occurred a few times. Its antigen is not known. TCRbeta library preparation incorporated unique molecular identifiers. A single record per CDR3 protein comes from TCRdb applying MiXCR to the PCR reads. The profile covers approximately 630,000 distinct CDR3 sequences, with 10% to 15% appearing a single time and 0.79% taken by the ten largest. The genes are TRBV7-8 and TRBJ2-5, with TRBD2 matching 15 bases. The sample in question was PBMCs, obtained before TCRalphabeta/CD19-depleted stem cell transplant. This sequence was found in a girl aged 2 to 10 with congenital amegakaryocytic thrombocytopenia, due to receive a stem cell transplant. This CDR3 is CASSPRTSGRADRETQYF. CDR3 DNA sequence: TGTGCCAGCAGCCCGAGGACTAGCGGGAGGGCCGATCGGGAGACCCAGTACTTC.